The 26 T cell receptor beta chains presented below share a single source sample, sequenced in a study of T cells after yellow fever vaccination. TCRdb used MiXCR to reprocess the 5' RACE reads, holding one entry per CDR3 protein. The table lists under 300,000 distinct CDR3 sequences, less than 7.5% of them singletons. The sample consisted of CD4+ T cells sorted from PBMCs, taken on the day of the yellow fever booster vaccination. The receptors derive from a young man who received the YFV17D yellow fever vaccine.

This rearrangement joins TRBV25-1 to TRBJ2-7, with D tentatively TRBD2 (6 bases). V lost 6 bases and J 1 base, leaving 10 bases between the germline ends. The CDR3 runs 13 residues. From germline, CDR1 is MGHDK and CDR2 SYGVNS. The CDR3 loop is CASRGSGSYEQYF. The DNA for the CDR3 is TGTGCCAGCAGAGGTAGCGGATCCTACGAGCAGTACTTC.

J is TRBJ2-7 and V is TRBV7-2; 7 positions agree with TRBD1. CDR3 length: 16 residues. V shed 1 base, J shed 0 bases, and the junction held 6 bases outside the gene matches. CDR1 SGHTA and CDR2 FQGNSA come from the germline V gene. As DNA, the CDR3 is TGTGCCAGCAGCTTAGTACCCGCAGGGGGCTCCTACGAGCAGTACTTC. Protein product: CASSLVPAGGSYEQYF.

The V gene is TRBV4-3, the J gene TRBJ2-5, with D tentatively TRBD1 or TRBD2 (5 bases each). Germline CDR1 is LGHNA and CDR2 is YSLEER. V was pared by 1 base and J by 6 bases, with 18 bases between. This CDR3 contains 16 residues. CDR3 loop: CASSQGAGGFAKTQYF. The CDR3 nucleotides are TGCGCCAGCAGCCAAGGTGCTGGGGGATTCGCGAAGACCCAGTACTTC.

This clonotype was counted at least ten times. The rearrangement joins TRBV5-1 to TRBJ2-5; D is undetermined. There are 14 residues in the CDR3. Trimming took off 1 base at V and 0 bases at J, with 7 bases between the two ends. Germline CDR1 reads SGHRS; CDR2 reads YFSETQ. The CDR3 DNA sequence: TGCGCCAGCAGCTTGTTCTCAGACCAAGAGACCCAGTACTTC. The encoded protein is CASSLFSDQETQYF.

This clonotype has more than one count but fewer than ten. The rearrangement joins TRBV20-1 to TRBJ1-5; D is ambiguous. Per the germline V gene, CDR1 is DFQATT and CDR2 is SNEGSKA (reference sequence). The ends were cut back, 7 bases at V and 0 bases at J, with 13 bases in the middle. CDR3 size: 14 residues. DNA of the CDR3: TGCAGTGGGAGAGAAGGGCATAGCAATCAGCCCCAGCATTTT. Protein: CSGREGHSNQPQHF.

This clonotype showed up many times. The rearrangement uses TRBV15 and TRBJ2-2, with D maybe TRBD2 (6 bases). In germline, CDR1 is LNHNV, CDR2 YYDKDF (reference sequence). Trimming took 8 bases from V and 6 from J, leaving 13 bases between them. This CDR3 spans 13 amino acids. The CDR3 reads CATRYGSAGELFF. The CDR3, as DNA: TGTGCCACCCGGTACGGGAGCGCCGGGGAGCTGTTTTTT. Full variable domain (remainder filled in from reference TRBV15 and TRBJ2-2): DAMVIQNPRYQVTQFGKPVTLSCSQTLNHNVMYWYQQKSSQAPKLLFHYYDKDFNNEADTPDNFQSRRPNTSFCFLDIRSPGLGDTAMYLCATRYGSAGELFFGEGSRLTVL.

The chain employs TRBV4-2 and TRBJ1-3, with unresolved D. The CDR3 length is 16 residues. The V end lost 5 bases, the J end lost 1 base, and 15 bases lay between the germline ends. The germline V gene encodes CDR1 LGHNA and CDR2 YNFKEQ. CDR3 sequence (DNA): TGTGCCAGCAGCATCCATCCCCCGGGGTCTGGAAACACCATATATTTT. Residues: CASSIHPPGSGNTIYF.

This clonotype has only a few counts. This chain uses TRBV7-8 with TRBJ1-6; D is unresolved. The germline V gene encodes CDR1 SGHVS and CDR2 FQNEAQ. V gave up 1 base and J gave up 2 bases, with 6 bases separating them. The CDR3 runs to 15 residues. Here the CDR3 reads CASSLGLPYNSPLHF. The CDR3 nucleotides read TGTGCCAGCAGCTTAGGTTTGCCCTATAATTCACCCCTCCACTTT.

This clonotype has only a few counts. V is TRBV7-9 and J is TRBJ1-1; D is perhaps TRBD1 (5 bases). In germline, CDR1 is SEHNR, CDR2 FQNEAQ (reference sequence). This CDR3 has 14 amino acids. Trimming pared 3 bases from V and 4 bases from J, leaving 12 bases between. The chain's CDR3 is CASSLGGKGTEAFF. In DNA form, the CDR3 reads TGTGCCAGCAGCTTGGGGGGAAAGGGCACTGAAGCTTTCTTT. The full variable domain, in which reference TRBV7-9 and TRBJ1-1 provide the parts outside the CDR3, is DTGVSQNPRHKITKRGQNVTFRCDPISEHNRLYWYRQTLGQGPEFLTYFQNEAQLEKSRLLSDRFSAERPKGSFSTLEIQRTEQGDSAMYLCASSLGGKGTEAFFGQGTRLTVV.

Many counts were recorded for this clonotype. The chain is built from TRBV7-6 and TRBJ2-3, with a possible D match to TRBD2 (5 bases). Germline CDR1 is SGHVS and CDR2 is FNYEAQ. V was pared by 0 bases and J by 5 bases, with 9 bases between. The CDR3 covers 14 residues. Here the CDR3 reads CASSLAGVGDTQYF. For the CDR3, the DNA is TGTGCCAGCAGCTTAGCGGGAGTTGGAGATACGCAGTATTTT.

CDR3 loop: CASSPKDTQETQYF. CDR3 nucleotides: TGTGCCAGCAGCCCTAAGGACACCCAAGAGACCCAGTACTTC. The chain employs TRBV5-4 and TRBJ2-5; tentatively, D is TRBD1 (5 bases). Trimming left V 4 bases short and J 1 base short, with 11 bases between. This CDR3 spans 14 amino acids. CDR1 is SGHNT and CDR2 is YYREEE in the germline V gene (reference sequence).

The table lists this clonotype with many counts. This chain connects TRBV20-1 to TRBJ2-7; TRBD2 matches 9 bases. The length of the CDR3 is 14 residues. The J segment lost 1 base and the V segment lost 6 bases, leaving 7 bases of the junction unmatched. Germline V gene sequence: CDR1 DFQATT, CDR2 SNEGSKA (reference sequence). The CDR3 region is CSAAGLAGSYEQYF. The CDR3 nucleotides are TGCAGTGCCGCGGGGCTAGCGGGATCCTACGAGCAGTACTTC.

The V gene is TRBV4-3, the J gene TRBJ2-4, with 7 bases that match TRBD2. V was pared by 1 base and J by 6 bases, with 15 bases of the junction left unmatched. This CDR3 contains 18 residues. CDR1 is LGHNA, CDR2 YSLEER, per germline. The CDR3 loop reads CASSQGARASGSLNIQYF. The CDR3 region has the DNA TGCGCCAGCAGCCAAGGGGCCCGGGCTAGCGGTTCCCTAAACATTCAGTACTTC.

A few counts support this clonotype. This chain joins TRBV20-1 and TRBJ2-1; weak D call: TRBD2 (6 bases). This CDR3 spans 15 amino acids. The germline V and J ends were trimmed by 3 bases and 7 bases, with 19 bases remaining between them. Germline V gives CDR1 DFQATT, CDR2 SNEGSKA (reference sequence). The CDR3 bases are TGCAGTGCTAGGGGGATTGCGGGAAAGGAAAATGAGCAGTTCTTC. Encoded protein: CSARGIAGKENEQFF.

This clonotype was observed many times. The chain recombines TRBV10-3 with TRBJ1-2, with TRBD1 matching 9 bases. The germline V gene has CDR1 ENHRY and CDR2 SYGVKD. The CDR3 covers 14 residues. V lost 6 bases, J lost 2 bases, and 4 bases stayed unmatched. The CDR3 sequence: CAIREQGANYGYTF. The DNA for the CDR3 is TGTGCCATCAGGGAACAGGGGGCCAACTATGGCTACACCTTC.

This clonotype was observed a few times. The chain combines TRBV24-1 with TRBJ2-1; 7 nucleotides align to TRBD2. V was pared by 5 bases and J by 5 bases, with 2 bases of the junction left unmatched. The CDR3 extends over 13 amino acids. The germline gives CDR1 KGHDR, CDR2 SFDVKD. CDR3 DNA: TGTGCCACCAGTGTCCTAGCGGACAATGAGCAGTTCTTC. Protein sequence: CATSVLADNEQFF.

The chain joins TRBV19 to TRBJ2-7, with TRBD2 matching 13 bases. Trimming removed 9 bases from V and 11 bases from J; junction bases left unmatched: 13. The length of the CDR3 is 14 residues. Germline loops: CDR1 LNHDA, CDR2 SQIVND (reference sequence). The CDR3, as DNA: TGTGCCAGCCAAAGTTGGACTAGCGGGAGTAAGAAGTACTTC. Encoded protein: CASQSWTSGSKKYF.

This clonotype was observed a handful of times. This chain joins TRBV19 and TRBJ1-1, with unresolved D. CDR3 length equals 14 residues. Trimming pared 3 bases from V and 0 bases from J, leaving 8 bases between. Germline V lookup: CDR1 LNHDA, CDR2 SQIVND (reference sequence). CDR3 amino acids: CASSIGRVNTEAFF. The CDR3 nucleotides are TGTGCCAGTAGTATTGGTCGGGTGAACACTGAAGCTTTCTTT.

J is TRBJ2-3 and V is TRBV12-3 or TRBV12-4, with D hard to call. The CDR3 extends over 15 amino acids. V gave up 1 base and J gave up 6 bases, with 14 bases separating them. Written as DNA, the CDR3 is TGTGCCAGCAGTTTAGGCCGGGTCCCGCTGGATACGCAGTATTTT. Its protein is CASSLGRVPLDTQYF.

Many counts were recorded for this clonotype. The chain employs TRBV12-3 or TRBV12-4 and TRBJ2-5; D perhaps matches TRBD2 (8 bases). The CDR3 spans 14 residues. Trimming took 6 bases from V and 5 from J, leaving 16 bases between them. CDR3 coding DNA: TGTGCCAGCAGGGCGGGACAGCGGGAGGAGACCCAGTACTTC. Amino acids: CASRAGQREETQYF.

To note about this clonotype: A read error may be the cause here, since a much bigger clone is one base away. CDR3 loop: CASSFVAEMGGEQYF. CDR3 bases: TGTGCCAGCAGTTTTGTGGCGGAAATGGGGGGAGAGCAGTACTTC. J is TRBJ2-7 and V is TRBV12-3 or TRBV12-4, with D maybe TRBD2 (6 bases). The ends were cut back, 3 bases at V and 7 bases at J, with 19 bases in the middle. There are 15 residues in the CDR3.

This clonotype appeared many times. The CDR3 DNA is TGCGCCAGCAGCTTGGACCACGGCTACGAGCAGTACTTC. Amino acids: CASSLDHGYEQYF. The chain has TRBV5-1 and TRBJ2-7; no clear D. Germline V gene sequence: CDR1 SGHRS, CDR2 YFSETQ. CDR3 length: 13 amino acids. V gave up 0 bases and J gave up 3 bases, with 7 bases separating them. Full variable domain (remainder filled in from reference TRBV5-1 and TRBJ2-7): KAGVTQTPRYLIKTRGQQVTLSCSPISGHRSVSWYQQTPGQGLQFLFEYFSETQRNKGNFPGRFSGRQFSNSRSEMNVSTLELGDSALYLCASSLDHGYEQYFGPGTRLTVT.

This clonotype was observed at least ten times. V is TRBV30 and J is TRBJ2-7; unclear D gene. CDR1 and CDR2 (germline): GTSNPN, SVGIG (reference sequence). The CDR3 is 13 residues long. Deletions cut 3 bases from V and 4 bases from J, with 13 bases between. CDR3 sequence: CAWSRDSEYEQYF. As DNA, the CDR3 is TGTGCCTGGAGCAGAGACTCGGAATACGAGCAGTACTTC. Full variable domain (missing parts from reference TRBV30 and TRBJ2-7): SQTIHQWPATLVQPVGSPLSLECTVEGTSNPNLYWYRQAAGRGLQLLFYSVGIGQISSEVPQNLSASRPQDRQFILSSKKLLLSDSGFYLCAWSRDSEYEQYFGPGTRLTVT.

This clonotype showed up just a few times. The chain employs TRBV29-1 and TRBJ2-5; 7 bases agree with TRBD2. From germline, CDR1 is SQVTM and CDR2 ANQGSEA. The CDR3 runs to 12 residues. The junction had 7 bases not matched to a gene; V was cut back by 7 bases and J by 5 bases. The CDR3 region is CSGFGGGETQYF. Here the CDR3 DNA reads TGCAGCGGCTTTGGGGGAGGGGAGACCCAGTACTTC.

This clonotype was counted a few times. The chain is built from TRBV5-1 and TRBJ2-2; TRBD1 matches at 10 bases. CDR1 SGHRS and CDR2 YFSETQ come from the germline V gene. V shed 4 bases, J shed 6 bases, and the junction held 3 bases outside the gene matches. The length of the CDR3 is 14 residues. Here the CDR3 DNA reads TGCGCCAGCAGCCCCGGGACAGGGGCCGGGGAGCTGTTTTTT. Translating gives CASSPGTGAGELFF.

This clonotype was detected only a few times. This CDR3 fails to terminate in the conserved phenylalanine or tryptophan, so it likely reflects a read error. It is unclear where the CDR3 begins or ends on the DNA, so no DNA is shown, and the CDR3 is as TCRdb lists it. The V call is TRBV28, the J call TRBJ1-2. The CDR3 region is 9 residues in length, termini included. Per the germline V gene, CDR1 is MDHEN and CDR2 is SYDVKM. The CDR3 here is CASSLRPVD.